This T cell receptor beta chain came from a study of cytomegalovirus exposure and HLA in healthy donors. Measured with immunoSEQ multiplex PCR; TCRdb has only the in-frame clones, and not every one. Counted here are approximately 280,000 clones, around 85% occurring once; the ten biggest clones make up 1%. V lost 5 bases, J lost 3 bases, and 13 bases lay in between. The CDR3 consists of 15 residues. Germline values: CDR1 SEHNR, CDR2 FQNEAQ (reference sequence). Notes on this clone: Its antigen is as yet unknown.

Study observations and caveats: Some public TCRs appeared in many individuals, while most sequences were rare. In vitro assays verified that three CMV-associated chains recognized CMV antigens specifically.

This chain joins TRBV7-9 and TRBJ1-4; D not certain. The TCR sequence derives from a woman aged 18-30 years in good health and CMV-seronegative. The sequencing input was PBMCs. The CDR3 protein is CASSLSQVPNEKLFF. In nucleotides, the CDR3 is TGTGCCAGCAGCCTCTCCCAGGTCCCTAATGAAAAACTGTTTTTT.